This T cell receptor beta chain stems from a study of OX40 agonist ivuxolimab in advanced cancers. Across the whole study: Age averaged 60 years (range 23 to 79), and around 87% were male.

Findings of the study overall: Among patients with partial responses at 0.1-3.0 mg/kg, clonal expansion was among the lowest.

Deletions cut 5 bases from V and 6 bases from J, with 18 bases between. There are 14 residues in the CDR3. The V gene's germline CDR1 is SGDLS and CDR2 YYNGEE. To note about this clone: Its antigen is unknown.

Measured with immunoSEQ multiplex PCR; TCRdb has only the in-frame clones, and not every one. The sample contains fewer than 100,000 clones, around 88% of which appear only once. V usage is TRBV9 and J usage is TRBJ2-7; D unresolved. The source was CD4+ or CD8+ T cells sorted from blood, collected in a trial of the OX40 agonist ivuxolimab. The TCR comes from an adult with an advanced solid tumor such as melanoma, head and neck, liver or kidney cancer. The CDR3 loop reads CASSRSETGFEQYF. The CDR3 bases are TGTGCCAGCAGTAGGTCCGAGACGGGCTTCGAGCAGTACTTC.